The 18 T cell receptor beta chains listed next were all sequenced from one sample in a study of blood T cell repertoires in COVID-19. Clones were sequenced by immunoSEQ multiplex PCR, and TCRdb holds only the in-frame ones, with some missing. The sample has roughly 420,000 clones, over 75% seen once. The sequencing input was PBMCs or T cells enriched from blood (not recorded which). The receptors were gathered from a woman in her 30s with acute COVID-19.

The chain has TRBV9 and TRBJ1-1; 8 bases agree with TRBD1. V gave up 3 bases and J gave up 1 base; unmatched junction bases: 5. The CDR3 length is 15 residues. The germline gives CDR1 SGDLS, CDR2 YYNGEE. The CDR3, as DNA: TGTGCCAGCAGCGCCTCAGGGGGCCAGAACACTGAAGCTTTCTTT. This gives the protein CASSASGGQNTEAFF.

This chain joins TRBV2 and TRBJ1-2; D remains unclear. The CDR3 length is 13 residues. From germline, CDR1 is SNHLY and CDR2 FYNNEI. V lost 9 bases and J lost 6, with 17 bases in between. The CDR3 DNA reads as TGTGCCAGTTCCCTCGGCGGGAGGGATGGCTACACCTTC. Protein product: CASSLGGRDGYTF.

The V call is TRBV19, the J call TRBJ1-2, with 9 positions matching TRBD1. This CDR3 comprises 14 residues. Germline assignment: CDR1 LNHDA and CDR2 SQIVND (reference sequence). The V and J ends lost 6 bases and 1 base, in that order; junction bases with no gene match: 3. The CDR3 DNA reads as TGTGCCAGTAGAACGGGACAGGGTAACTATGGCTACACCTTC. Translation gives CASRTGQGNYGYTF.

The genes are TRBV2 and TRBJ2-3; D perhaps matches TRBD2 (6 bases). Germline V lookup: CDR1 SNHLY, CDR2 FYNNEI. V lost 5 bases to trimming and J lost 1 base, with 16 bases between them. The CDR3 totals 16 residues. The CDR3 DNA reads as TGTGCCAGCAGTAACCCGGGAGAAAGGGGCACAGATACGCAGTATTTT. Protein product: CASSNPGERGTDTQYF.

This chain links TRBV27 with TRBJ1-4; D uncertain. Between the trimmed V and J ends, which lost 5 bases and 5 bases, there was a span of 9 bases. Germline loops: CDR1 MNHEY, CDR2 SMNVEV (reference sequence). This CDR3 spans 13 amino acids. The CDR3 sequence: CASSPTMNEKLFF. The CDR3 DNA follows: TGTGCCAGCAGTCCTACCATGAATGAAAAACTGTTTTTT. Full variable domain (remainder filled in from reference TRBV27 and TRBJ1-4): EAQVTQNPRYLITVTGKKLTVTCSQNMNHEYMSWYRQDPGLGLRQIYYSMNVEVTDKGDVPEGYKVSRKEKRNFPLILESPSPNQTSLYFCASSPTMNEKLFFGSGTQLSVL.

The V and J genes are TRBV5-1 and TRBJ1-1, with D tentatively TRBD1 (5 bases). The germline V gene has CDR1 SGHRS and CDR2 YFSETQ. The CDR3 extends over 14 amino acids. V gave up 4 bases and J gave up 7 bases, with 17 bases separating them. CDR3 region: CASSGSGGVNEAFF. CDR3 in DNA: TGCGCCAGCAGCGGTTCAGGAGGGGTTAATGAAGCTTTCTTT.

This clone was seen only a few times. V usage is TRBV7-9 and J usage is TRBJ2-3, with a weak D call TRBD2 (5 bases). The CDR3 loop spans 15 amino acids. Germline V gene lookup returns CDR1 SEHNR and CDR2 FQNEAQ (reference sequence). Trimming took 4 bases from V and 4 from J, leaving 15 bases between them. This chain's CDR3 is CASSSSGGRADTQYF. The CDR3 DNA reads TGTGCCAGCAGCTCCTCCGGCGGGCGGGCAGATACGCAGTATTTT.

This sequence joins TRBV7-8 and TRBJ2-7; 9 bases are shared with TRBD2. The CDR3 is made up of 18 amino acids. V lost 5 bases, J lost 3 bases, and 17 bases stayed unmatched. CDR1 is SGHVS and CDR2 is FQNEAQ in the germline V gene. CDR3 sequence: CASSLGGSGGPSVYEQYF. The CDR3 region has the DNA TGTGCCAGCAGCCTCGGCGGTAGCGGGGGACCATCGGTCTACGAGCAGTACTTC.

The chain recombines TRBV4-1 with TRBJ1-4; tentative D call: TRBD1 (5 bases). Germline values: CDR1 MGHRA, CDR2 YSYEKL. The CDR3 is 16 residues long. Trimming left V 0 bases short and J 6 bases short, with 14 bases between. This chain's CDR3 is CASSQDGAPGDEKLFF. CDR3 DNA: TGCGCCAGCAGCCAAGATGGGGCCCCAGGAGATGAAAAACTGTTTTTT.

V gene TRBV6-5 combines with J gene TRBJ2-7; TRBD2 is a possible D gene (6 bases). Germline V CDR1 and CDR2: MNHEY, SVGAGI. Trimming stripped 0 bases from V and 6 bases from J, with 18 bases between. CDR3 length equals 16 residues. CDR3 region: CASSYSILSQEGEQYF. DNA of the CDR3: TGTGCCAGCAGTTACTCGATCTTATCTCAGGAGGGCGAGCAGTACTTC.

V usage is TRBV30 and J usage is TRBJ2-5; 9 bases agree with TRBD1. This CDR3 has 16 amino acids. The V gene end was trimmed by 3 bases and the J gene end by 5 bases; junction bases not matched to a gene: 13. Germline V lookup: CDR1 GTSNPN, CDR2 SVGIG (reference sequence). The CDR3 DNA reads as TGTGCCTGGAGAGATCGGGACAGGGTTGTTCGGGAGACCCAGTACTTC. Translating it yields CAWRDRDRVVRETQYF.

The chain joins TRBV6-5 to TRBJ2-7; D might be TRBD1 (5 bases). CDR3 length: 15 amino acids. Trimming removed 2 bases from V and 0 bases from J, with 11 bases in between. Germline lookup yields CDR1 MNHEY and CDR2 SVGAGI. Here the CDR3 reads CASSYIGRASYEQYF. The CDR3 coding sequence is TGTGCCAGCAGTTACATTGGCAGGGCCTCCTACGAGCAGTACTTC.

This clone was counted once. This rearrangement joins TRBV27 to TRBJ1-6; no definite D call. This CDR3 region has 13 residues. The V and J ends lost 0 bases and 10 bases respectively, with 7 bases between them. The V gene's germline CDR1 is MNHEY and CDR2 SMNVEV (reference sequence). In DNA form, the CDR3 reads TGTGCCAGCAGTTTATCGGCACGATCACCCCTCCACTTT. Translation: CASSLSARSPLHF.

The CDR3 spells CASTRRVGADEQYF. The CDR3 DNA follows: TGCGCCAGCACCCGGCGGGTGGGCGCGGACGAGCAGTACTTC. The chain links TRBV5-1 to TRBJ2-7; TRBD2 is a possible D gene (5 bases). CDR3 length: 14 amino acids. Germline V lookup: CDR1 SGHRS, CDR2 YFSETQ. V lost 6 bases to trimming and J lost 5 bases, with 18 bases between them.

This clone was observed a handful of times. This chain links TRBV6-2 or TRBV6-3 with TRBJ2-1; 13 positions match TRBD2. V shed 6 bases, J shed 3 bases, and the junction held 5 bases outside the gene matches. CDR3 length: 16 residues. Germline V CDR1 and CDR2: MNHEY, SVGEGT. CDR3 region: CASSKLAGGLYNEQFF. CDR3 sequence (DNA): TGTGCCAGCAGCAAACTAGCGGGGGGGCTCTACAATGAGCAGTTCTTC.

The chain has TRBV6-5 and TRBJ1-1, with D tentatively TRBD1 (6 bases). V was pared by 5 bases and J by 1 base, with 11 bases between. The germline CDR1 and CDR2 sequences are MNHEY and SVGAGI. The CDR3 sequence is 14 residues long. For the CDR3, the DNA is TGTGCCAGCAGTACAGGGTGGAAGAACACTGAAGCTTTCTTT. Translating gives CASSTGWKNTEAFF.

The genes are TRBV7-2 and TRBJ2-1; D unresolved. The CDR3 spans 14 residues. V lost 6 bases to trimming and J lost 6 bases, with 15 bases between them. CDR1 is SGHTA and CDR2 is FQGNSA in the germline V gene. The CDR3 loop reads CASSLAAGPNEQFF. In DNA, the CDR3 is TGTGCCAGCAGTCTCGCAGCAGGCCCCAATGAGCAGTTCTTC.

The chain combines TRBV2 with TRBJ1-2; the D is unclear. The CDR3 is 12 residues long. V dropped 10 bases and J dropped 6 bases, with 15 bases sitting between them. Germline CDR1 is SNHLY and CDR2 is FYNNEI. CDR3 amino acids: CATGVGSHGYTF. CDR3 nucleotide sequence: TGTGCCACCGGGGTAGGGAGCCATGGCTACACCTTC.